This T cell receptor beta chain was recorded in a study of T cell responses to AZD1222 COVID-19 vaccine. Study outcomes and limitations: The donor group comprised mostly white British people and more females; the analysis possibly underestimated clonal diversity. Repertoire samples came only from after the peak T cell response.

This clone has a handful of counts. Its antigen is unknown. V was cut by 3 bases and J by 7 bases, with 3 bases left in between. This CDR3 is built from 11 residues. Germline-derived CDR1 and CDR2 are MDHEN and SYDVKM. Clones were sequenced by immunoSEQ multiplex PCR, and TCRdb holds only the in-frame ones, with some missing. The sample lists 110,000 or so clones, around 87% occurring once. The receptor comes from an adult in good health. The specimen comprised peripheral blood, sampled on day 0 of AZD1222 vaccination. This rearrangement joins TRBV28 to TRBJ2-2; D unclear. As DNA, the CDR3 is TGTGCCAGCAGTTTGGTCGGGGAGCTGTTTTTT. Translation: CASSLVGELFF.